These T cell receptor beta chains were read from a single sample in a study of T cells in tumors after PD-1 blockade. Generated by immunoSEQ multiplex PCR, the TCRdb table keeps only in-frame clones and is missing some. The profile shows about 20,000 clones, just under 80% of them singletons. The sequenced sample was PBMCs, obtained before anti-PD-1 treatment. These receptors were taken from a human donor with basal cell carcinoma. The CDR3 runs from the conserved cysteine through the conserved F or W. The D gene is left open where the match is weak. The size entry is marked missing in some rows and otherwise reads once, few, many or a size class.

TRBV6-2/TRBV6-3	TRBJ2-5	.	16	.	CASSTRQIPVQETQYF	TGTGCCAGCAGTACCCGACAGATACCCGTTCAAGAGACCCAGTACTTC
TRBV6-6	TRBJ2-7	.	13	.	CASSYSTYYEQYF	TGTGCCAGCAGTTATTCCACGTACTACGAGCAGTACTTC
TRBV5-6	TRBJ2-5	.	14	.	CASSFSRGEETQYF	TGTGCCAGCAGCTTCAGCAGGGGAGAAGAGACCCAGTACTTC
TRBV2	TRBJ2-1	TRBD2	19	.	CARSDGGAGVGSSYNEQFF	TGTGCCCGCAGTGACGGGGGGGCGGGGGTGGGGAGCTCCTACAATGAGCAGTTCTTC
TRBV29-1	TRBJ1-1	TRBD1	13	.	CSVFGQVNTEAFF	TGCAGCGTTTTCGGACAGGTGAACACTGAAGCTTTCTTT
TRBV4-1	TRBJ2-7	TRBD2	18	.	CASSLEALAGPGNYEQYF	TGCGCCAGCAGCCTGGAAGCCCTAGCGGGACCTGGGAACTACGAGCAGTACTTC
TRBV5-1	TRBJ2-5	TRBD2	18	.	CASSTGTSGGAYLETQYF	TGCGCCAGCAGTACCGGGACTAGCGGGGGGGCTTACCTAGAGACCCAGTACTTC
TRBV19	TRBJ2-3	TRBD2	14	.	CASSMGREADTQYF	TGTGCCAGTAGTATGGGGAGGGAGGCAGATACGCAGTATTTT
TRBV2	TRBJ2-1	.	19	.	CPSCYGWAGAGSSYNEQFF	TGTCCCAGCTGTTACGGGTGGGCGGGGGCGGGGAGCTCCTACAATGAGCAGTTCTTC
TRBV6-4	TRBJ2-2	.	14	.	CASSGTPGTGELFF	TGTGCCAGCAGCGGGACACCCGGCACCGGGGAGCTGTTTTTT
TRBV11-2	TRBJ2-7	TRBD2	18	.	CASSPIARQASGSYEQYF	TGTGCCAGCAGCCCCATCGCCCGGCAGGCTAGCGGGAGTTACGAGCAGTACTTC
TRBV5-1	TRBJ2-3	.	16	once	CASSEAGPQRADTQYF	TGCGCCAGCAGCGAGGCCGGGCCCCAGAGGGCAGATACGCAGTATTTT
TRBV4-1	TRBJ2-5	.	15	.	CASSQGWASGETQYF	TGCGCCAGCAGCCAAGGATGGGCCTCTGGGGAGACCCAGTACTTC
TRBV7-3	TRBJ2-1	.	14	once	CASSEKGSYNEQFF	TGTGCCAGCAGCGAAAAGGGGTCCTACAATGAGCAGTTCTTC
TRBV5-1	TRBJ2-5	TRBD2	16	.	CASSDPSIGGEETQYF	TGCGCCAGCAGCGACCCTTCAATCGGGGGGGAAGAGACCCAGTACTTC
TRBV25-1	TRBJ1-4	.	15	.	CASSEWGRGGEKLFF	TGTGCCAGCAGTGAATGGGGCAGGGGAGGTGAAAAACTGTTTTTT
TRBV5-6	TRBJ2-1	.	16	.	CASSLAQGISSRAEFF	TGTGCCAGCAGCTTGGCGCAGGGAATTTCATCCCGGGCGGAGTTCTTC
TRBV6-5	TRBJ2-1	.	13	.	CASTNRMGYEQFF	TGTGCCAGCACCAACCGCATGGGCTATGAGCAGTTCTTC
TRBV18	TRBJ2-7	.	13	.	CASSPPGTYEQYF	TGTGCCAGCTCACCACCGGGAACCTACGAGCAGTACTTC
TRBV5-1	TRBJ2-7	.	16	.	CASSLARGGGHYEQYF	TGCGCCAGCAGCTTGGCCCGGGGCGGTGGGCACTACGAGCAGTACTTC
TRBV2	TRBJ2-1	TRBD2	19	.	CACCYGWGGVGSSYNEQFF	TGTGCCTGCTGTTATGGGTGGGGGGGGGTGGGGAGCTCCTACAATGAGCAGTTCTTC
TRBV30	TRBJ1-5	.	13	.	CAWSGRVGQPQHF	TGTGCCTGGAGTGGCAGGGTAGGTCAGCCCCAGCATTTT
TRBV7-9	TRBJ1-1	.	14	.	CASTTHLMNTEAFF	TGTGCCAGCACCACCCACCTTATGAACACTGAAGCTTTCTTT
TRBV2	TRBJ2-1	TRBD2	19	.	CARCYGWGGVGSSYNEQFF	TGTGCCCGCTGTTATGGGTGGGGGGGGGTGGGGAGCTCCTACAATGAGCAGTTCTTC
TRBV19	TRBJ2-1	.	19	.	CASSMKLALWGEDYNEQFF	TGTGCCAGTAGTATGAAACTAGCTTTGTGGGGGGAAGACTACAATGAGCAGTTCTTC
TRBV3-1/TRBV3-2	TRBJ2-2	TRBD2	16	.	CASKIAGDGNTGELFF	TGTGCCAGCAAAATAGCGGGAGACGGGAACACCGGGGAGCTGTTTTTT
TRBV30	TRBJ1-6	.	13	.	CACQGEHNSPLHF	TGTGCCTGCCAGGGAGAACATAATTCACCCCTCCACTTT
TRBV6-5	TRBJ2-7	TRBD1	13	few	CASIGDSPHEQYF	TGTGCCAGCATCGGGGACAGTCCCCACGAGCAGTACTTC
TRBV19	TRBJ2-6	TRBD1	16	.	CASSTGGNSGANVLTF	TGTGCCAGTAGCACAGGGGGCAACTCTGGGGCCAACGTCCTGACTTTC
TRBV29-1	TRBJ2-6	TRBD1	16	.	CSVEEVRGPGANVLTF	TGCAGCGTTGAAGAGGTCAGGGGGCCTGGGGCCAACGTCCTGACTTTC
TRBV7-9	TRBJ2-7	.	13	.	CASSSGQTYEQYF	TGTGCCAGCAGCTCCGGACAGACCTACGAGCAGTACTTC
TRBV4-3	TRBJ2-1	.	14	.	CASSHGRAADEQFF	TGCGCCAGCAGCCACGGACGGGCAGCCGATGAGCAGTTCTTC
TRBV3-1/TRBV3-2	TRBJ1-6	.	17	.	CASSQDSDGELGSPLHF	TGTGCCAGCAGCCAGGATTCGGATGGTGAATTGGGTTCACCCCTCCACTTT
TRBV2	TRBJ2-1	TRBD2	19	medium-sized	CASCDGGAGVGSSYNEQFF	TGTGCCAGCTGTGACGGGGGGGCGGGGGTGGGGAGCTCCTACAATGAGCAGTTCTTC
TRBV2	TRBJ1-4	.	14	.	CASSGSGFYEKLFF	TGTGCCAGCAGTGGTTCAGGGTTTTATGAAAAACTGTTTTTT
TRBV2	TRBJ1-2	.	12	.	CASSDGSYGYTF	TGTGCCAGCAGTGACGGTTCCTATGGCTACACCTTC
TRBV7-6	TRBJ1-1	TRBD1	16	.	CASSSQTGGMGTEAFF	TGTGCCAGCAGTTCTCAAACAGGGGGCATGGGAACTGAAGCTTTCTTT
TRBV2	TRBJ1-2	.	15	.	CASSPRTAFGYGYTF	TGTGCCAGCAGTCCCCGGACTGCCTTCGGCTATGGCTACACCTTC
TRBV5-1	TRBJ2-3	TRBD1	16	.	CASGPYPGQGVDTQYF	TGCGCCAGCGGACCCTACCCGGGACAGGGGGTAGATACGCAGTATTTT
TRBV7-9	TRBJ2-5	TRBD1	13	.	CASSPTGEETQYF	TGTGCCAGCAGCCCCACAGGGGAAGAGACCCAGTACTTC
TRBV7-2	TRBJ2-2	TRBD2	16	.	CASSLAGGGGAGELFF	TGTGCCAGCAGCTTAGCAGGGGGCGGGGGGGCCGGGGAGCTGTTTTTT